What follows are 16 T cell receptor beta chains derived from one specimen sequenced in a study of Ad26.COV2.S vaccination and SARS-CoV-2 variants. Treatment of the sample: about 20 received Ad26.COV2.S at low or high dose, single or two shots; a few received placebo; per-sample allocation not given. After the first vaccine or placebo injection, samples were drawn on day 63. TCRdb's table, derived via immunoSEQ multiplex PCR, lists solely in-frame clones and lacks some. Among around 240,000 clones listed, around 89% were seen once. The sequencing used peripheral blood, collected in a trial of Ad26.COV2.S vaccine versus placebo. These receptor sequences come from a person between 18 and 65 years old who received the Ad26.COV2.S COVID-19 vaccine or a placebo.

The CDR3 region is CASSLVSFGVGNTEAFF. CDR3 nucleotides: TGTGCCAGCAGTTTAGTTTCCTTCGGCGTCGGGAACACTGAAGCTTTCTTT. V is TRBV27 and J is TRBJ1-1; D uncertain. The V gene lost 2 bases and the J gene lost 1 base, with 17 bases spanning the gap. The V gene's germline CDR1 is MNHEY and CDR2 SMNVEV (reference sequence). This CDR3 is 17 amino acids long.

V is TRBV4-2 and J is TRBJ2-7; 13 bases fit TRBD2. Trimming removed 3 bases from V and 4 bases from J; junction bases left unmatched: 6. This CDR3 has 16 residues. CDR1 and CDR2 (germline): LGHNA, YNFKEQ. The CDR3 protein is CASSQETSGGVYEQYF. CDR3 nucleotides: TGTGCCAGCAGCCAGGAAACTAGCGGGGGGGTATACGAGCAGTACTTC.

The V call is TRBV15, the J call TRBJ1-3; maybe TRBD1 (6 bases). The CDR3 spans 17 residues. Germline V gives CDR1 LNHNV, CDR2 YYDKDF (reference sequence). V shed 2 bases and J shed 6 bases, with 20 bases lying between them. The DNA of the CDR3 is TGTGCCACCAGCAGATGGGAGTCCAGGGGTGTCGAAAACACCATATATTTT. Translation: CATSRWESRGVENTIYF. The entire variable domain, with the rest obtained from reference TRBV15 and TRBJ1-3, is as follows: DAMVIQNPRYQVTQFGKPVTLSCSQTLNHNVMYWYQQKSSQAPKLLFHYYDKDFNNEADTPDNFQSRRPNTSFCFLDIRSPGLGDTAMYLCATSRWESRGVENTIYFGEGSWLTVV.

The rearrangement joins TRBV29-1 to TRBJ2-5, with a possible D match to TRBD2 (6 bases). The CDR3 contains 14 residues. Trimming left V 1 base short and J 6 bases short, with 15 bases between. CDR1 is SQVTM and CDR2 is ANQGSEA in the germline V gene. The CDR3 region is CSVEGGLGGQTQYF. Written as DNA, the CDR3 is TGCAGCGTTGAAGGGGGTCTGGGGGGTCAGACCCAGTACTTC.

The CDR3 loop is CASSQEGQRRGILLETQYF. Here the CDR3 DNA reads TGTGCCAGCAGCCAAGAAGGCCAACGCAGGGGGATTTTGTTGGAGACCCAGTACTTC. This chain joins TRBV3-1 (or the pseudogene TRBV3-2) and TRBJ2-5, with 7 bases lining up with TRBD1. CDR3 size: 19 residues. The germline gives CDR1 LGHDT, CDR2 YNNKEL (reference sequence). Unmatched junction bases numbered 18, after V lost 0 bases and J lost 5 bases.

This chain joins TRBV27 and TRBJ2-1; no firm D call. The ends were cut back, 8 bases at V and 3 bases at J, with 17 bases in the middle. The CDR3 covers 15 residues. Germline V gene data show CDR1 as MNHEY and CDR2 as SMNVEV (reference sequence). CDR3 DNA: TGTGCCAGCTCGCCGCTCCCATCAGGCTACAATGAGCAGTTCTTC. Its translation is CASSPLPSGYNEQFF.

The rearrangement links TRBV28 to TRBJ2-7; maybe TRBD2 (6 bases). This CDR3 is 16 amino acids long. The germline V and J ends were trimmed by 2 bases and 0 bases, with 14 bases remaining between them. Germline-derived CDR1 and CDR2 are MDHEN and SYDVKM. The CDR3 sequence: CASSLGWDGSSYEQYF. CDR3 coding DNA: TGTGCCAGCAGTTTAGGCTGGGACGGGAGCTCCTACGAGCAGTACTTC. The variable domain in full, with the rest retrieved from reference TRBV28 and TRBJ2-7, is DVKVTQSSRYLVKRTGEKVFLECVQDMDHENMFWYRQDPGLGLRLIYFSYDVKMKEKGDIPEGYSVSREKKERFSLILESASTNQTSMYLCASSLGWDGSSYEQYFGPGTRLTVT.

This chain's CDR3 is CASSSGDGVWNEQFF. The CDR3, as DNA: TGTGCCAGCAGCTCAGGCGATGGGGTCTGGAATGAGCAGTTCTTC. V is TRBV7-8 and J is TRBJ2-1; D is unclear. Trimming took off 4 bases at V and 7 bases at J, with 17 bases between the two ends. Germline CDR1 SGHVS, CDR2 FQNEAQ. This CDR3 is 15 amino acids long.

This sequence joins TRBV5-1 and TRBJ2-1; D is possibly TRBD2 (6 bases). The germline CDR1 and CDR2 sequences are SGHRS and YFSETQ. The CDR3 contains 12 residues. Trimming removed 3 bases from V and 9 bases from J, with 10 bases in between. The DNA for the CDR3 is TGCGCCAGCAGCTCGGAGGGGATTGAGCAGTTCTTC. The encoded protein is CASSSEGIEQFF.

The chain combines TRBV28 with TRBJ1-6, with D perhaps TRBD1 (5 bases). There are 14 residues in the CDR3. Trimming cost V 3 bases and J 7 bases, with 10 bases left between them. CDR1 MDHEN and CDR2 SYDVKM come from the germline V gene. The CDR3 loop reads CASSLGGMNSPLHF. The CDR3 nucleotides read TGTGCCAGCAGTTTGGGGGGTATGAATTCACCCCTCCACTTT.

V gene TRBV10-2 combines with J gene TRBJ2-5, with D unclear. The V gene lost 7 bases and the J gene lost 0 bases, with 9 bases spanning the gap. This CDR3 contains 13 residues. The V gene's germline CDR1 is WSHSY and CDR2 SAAADI. Here the CDR3 DNA reads TGCGCCAGCAATCAGGCCTACCAAGAGACCCAGTACTTC. Protein: CASNQAYQETQYF.

The chain recombines TRBV25-1 with TRBJ2-5; weak D call: TRBD1 (5 bases). Deletions cut 3 bases from V and 4 bases from J, with 9 bases between. The CDR3 has 13 residues. Germline-derived CDR1 and CDR2 are MGHDK and SYGVNS. The chain's CDR3 is CASSDRERETQYF. CDR3 sequence (DNA): TGTGCCAGCAGTGACAGGGAACGAGAGACCCAGTACTTC.

V usage is TRBV5-1 and J usage is TRBJ2-1; TRBD2 matches 11 bases. The CDR3 sequence is 17 residues long. With 3 bases clipped from V and 10 bases from J, the junction kept 15 bases outside the gene matches. CDR1 SGHRS and CDR2 YFSETQ come from the germline V gene. The CDR3: CASSSAATSGGIREQFF. The CDR3 nucleotides read TGCGCCAGCAGCTCCGCCGCTACTAGCGGGGGAATAAGGGAGCAGTTCTTC.

This chain connects TRBV7-2 to TRBJ2-3; 13 bases match TRBD2. CDR3 size: 16 residues. Germline V gene data show CDR1 as SGHTA and CDR2 as FQGNSA. V was pared by 5 bases and J by 6 bases, with 8 bases of the junction left unmatched. CDR3 coding DNA: TGTGCCAGCAGCCCACGGACTAGCGGGAGAAGGGATACGCAGTATTTT. It yields the protein CASSPRTSGRRDTQYF.

The V gene is TRBV5-4, the J gene TRBJ2-5; TRBD1 is a possible D gene (6 bases). The CDR3 spans 13 residues. Germline-derived CDR1 and CDR2 are SGHNT and YYREEE (reference sequence). V gave up 3 bases and J gave up 5 bases, with 11 bases separating them. The CDR3, as DNA: TGTGCCAGCAGCTCACAGGGTGAGGAGACCCAGTACTTC. Translating gives CASSSQGEETQYF.

The rearrangement links TRBV4-2 to TRBJ2-5, with TRBD2 identical over 14 bases. The germline gives CDR1 LGHNA, CDR2 YNFKEQ. The length of the CDR3 is 19 residues. Trimming removed 2 bases from V and 5 bases from J; junction bases left unmatched: 13. As DNA, the CDR3 is TGTGCCAGCAGCCAACCCGGGACTAGCGGGAGTGGGGGGCGGGAGACCCAGTACTTC. Protein: CASSQPGTSGSGGRETQYF.